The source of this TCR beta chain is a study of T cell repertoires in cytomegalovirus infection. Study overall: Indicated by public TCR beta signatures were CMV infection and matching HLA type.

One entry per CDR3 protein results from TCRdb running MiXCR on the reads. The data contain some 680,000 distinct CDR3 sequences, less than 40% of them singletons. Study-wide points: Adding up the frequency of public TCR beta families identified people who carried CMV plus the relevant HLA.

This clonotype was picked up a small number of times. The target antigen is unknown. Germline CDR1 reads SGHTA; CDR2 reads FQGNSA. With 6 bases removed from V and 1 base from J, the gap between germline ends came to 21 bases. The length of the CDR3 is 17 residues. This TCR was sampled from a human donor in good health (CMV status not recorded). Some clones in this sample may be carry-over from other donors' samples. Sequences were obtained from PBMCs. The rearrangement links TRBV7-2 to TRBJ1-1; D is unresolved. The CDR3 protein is CASRKFRVYRQNTEAFF. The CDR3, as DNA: TGTGCCAGCAGAAAATTCCGGGTCTATCGACAGAACACTGAAGCTTTCTTT.